What follows is one TCR beta chain and its context. Its antigen is unidentified. This specimen comes from a study of cytomegalovirus exposure and HLA in healthy donors. Study-wide results and caveats: Association with HLA alleles at 0.05 false discovery rate was found for 15,000 or so TCR beta sequences in a later analysis. A prior analysis recorded that most TCR beta V segments were productive about 90% or about 30% of the time.

The study ran its PCR with 60 Vbeta and 13 Jbeta primers. TCRdb keeps only in-frame clones here, not all; method: immunoSEQ multiplex PCR. The sample consists of about 120,000 clones, about 78% of them appearing once. This CDR3 contains 15 residues. Germline V CDR1 and CDR2: WNHNN, SYGVQD (reference sequence). Trimming took 3 bases from V and 7 from J; bases not matched to a gene: 9. Sequenced: PBMCs. This rearrangement joins TRBV10-1 to TRBJ2-3; 8 bases fit TRBD2. This receptor was obtained from a man aged 25-45 years in good health and CMV-seronegative. The CDR3 DNA reads as TGCGCCAGCAGTGAAAATGCGGGGGGCGCGAATACGCAGTATTTT. Translated: CASSENAGGANTQYF.